The present T cell receptor beta chain was sequenced within a study of blood T cell repertoires in COVID-19. The CDR3 loop spans 15 amino acids. Germline values: CDR1 MDHEN, CDR2 SYDVKM. V was clipped by 5 bases and J by 1 base; unmatched bases: 8. Measured with immunoSEQ multiplex PCR; TCRdb has only the in-frame clones, and not every one. The sample includes 300,000 or so clones, about nine tenths of them seen just once. The sequence was obtained from a woman aged 18-29 years who had recovered from COVID-19. This rearrangement joins TRBV28 to TRBJ2-7, with TRBD2 matching 7 bases. Sequenced sample: PBMCs or T cells enriched from blood (not recorded which). This chain's CDR3 is CASSAGGRASYEQYF. The CDR3 bases are TGTGCCAGCAGTGCTGGGGGGAGGGCTTCCTACGAGCAGTACTTC. Full variable domain (rest looked up from reference TRBV28 and TRBJ2-7): DVKVTQSSRYLVKRTGEKVFLECVQDMDHENMFWYRQDPGLGLRLIYFSYDVKMKEKGDIPEGYSVSREKKERFSLILESASTNQTSMYLCASSAGGRASYEQYFGPGTRLTVT.